The 5 T cell receptor beta chains presented below share a single source sample, sequenced in a study of T-cell memory formation after mild COVID-19. MiXCR, applied by TCRdb to the 5' RACE reads, yields one record per CDR3 protein. The profile covers nearly 350,000 distinct CDR3 sequences, with about an eighth appearing a single time and about a fifth taken by the ten largest. Sequencing was performed on PBMCs or a T cell subset sorted from them (not recorded which). These TCRs come from a young man who had mild COVID-19 (a few samples of this study predate the infection). Cell type and time point are not known.

This clonotype rates as medium-sized. The chain has TRBV7-9 and TRBJ2-4; D remains unclear. CDR3 length: 16 amino acids. Trimming removed 7 bases from V and 0 bases from J, with 16 bases in between. CDR1 is SEHNR and CDR2 is FQNEAQ in the germline V gene (reference sequence). In DNA, the CDR3 is TGTGCCAGCACCCCTCCAGAGGAACTAGCCAAAAACATTCAGTACTTC. Its protein product is CASTPPEELAKNIQYF.

Concerning this clonotype: A much larger clone is a single base away; this may be a read error. The chain links TRBV4-2 to TRBJ2-5; D is unresolved. The CDR3 covers 13 residues. Trimming took 2 bases from V and 2 from J, leaving 6 bases between them. Germline lookup yields CDR1 LGHNA and CDR2 YNFKEQ. The CDR3 bases are TGTGCCAGCAGCCAATACTTACAAGAGACCCAGTACTTC. It codes for CASSQYLQETQYF.

The chain recombines TRBV18 with TRBJ1-6; the D is unclear. Trimming took 2 bases from V and 6 from J, leaving 11 bases between them. CDR3 length: 15 amino acids. The V gene's germline CDR1 is KGHSH and CDR2 LQKENI. The CDR3 spells CASSPEVTANSPLHF. CDR3 DNA sequence: TGTGCCAGCTCACCAGAGGTAACGGCTAATTCACCCCTCCACTTT.

This clonotype has only a few counts. The chain employs TRBV20-1 and TRBJ1-4; 8 bases line up with TRBD1. With 2 bases clipped from V and 6 bases from J, the junction kept 11 bases outside the gene matches. Germline V gives CDR1 DFQATT, CDR2 SNEGSKA (reference sequence). The CDR3 is 16 residues long. CDR3 in amino acids: CSARPDRDVVDEKLFF. In DNA form, the CDR3 reads TGCAGTGCTAGACCGGACAGGGACGTCGTTGATGAAAAACTGTTTTTT.

This clonotype showed up many times. The rearrangement joins TRBV4-2 to TRBJ2-3; no clear D. Germline V gene sequence: CDR1 LGHNA, CDR2 YNFKEQ. The CDR3 is 16 amino acids. Trimming removed 4 bases from V and 1 base from J, with 15 bases in between. The CDR3 protein is CASSPLGSPGTDTQYF. The CDR3 region has the DNA TGTGCCAGCAGCCCTTTGGGTAGCCCGGGCACAGATACGCAGTATTTT.